What follows are 27 T cell receptor beta chains derived from one specimen sequenced in a study of Ad26.COV2.S vaccination and SARS-CoV-2 variants. Clones were read by immunoSEQ multiplex PCR, and TCRdb kept only the in-frame ones, dropping some. In the table there are 430,000 or so clones, more than 80% of which are singletons. Treatment described: 15 to 20 received Ad26.COV2.S at low or high dose, single or two shots; several received placebo; per-sample allocation not given. At day 63 after the first vaccine or placebo injection, samples were drawn. The sequenced sample was peripheral blood, obtained in a trial of Ad26.COV2.S vaccine versus placebo. These receptors were obtained from a person between 18 and 60 years old who received the Ad26.COV2.S COVID-19 vaccine or a placebo.

The chain has TRBV5-1 and TRBJ1-4; weak D call: TRBD1 (5 bases). Trimming took 0 bases from V and 8 from J, leaving 11 bases between them. Germline V gives CDR1 SGHRS, CDR2 YFSETQ. The CDR3 loop spans 14 amino acids. The CDR3 spells CASSLDGRQEKLFF. For the CDR3, the DNA is TGCGCCAGCAGCTTGGACGGGAGACAGGAAAAACTGTTTTTT.

The gene calls are TRBV29-1 and TRBJ2-3, with D possibly matching TRBD2 (6 bases). Germline CDR1 and CDR2: SQVTM and ANQGSEA. There are 14 residues in the CDR3. V was shortened by 3 bases and J by 0 bases, with 10 bases between the two germline ends. The CDR3 loop is CSVEEAGSTDTQYF. The CDR3 bases are TGCAGCGTTGAGGAGGCGGGAAGCACAGATACGCAGTATTTT.

This rearrangement joins TRBV7-8 to TRBJ1-1; 7 bases match TRBD1. Per germline, CDR1 SGHVS and CDR2 FQNEAQ. The CDR3 contains 14 residues. The ends lost 5 bases at V and 5 bases at J; junction bases unmatched: 8. CDR3: CASSIRQGWTEAFF. The CDR3 DNA sequence: TGTGCCAGCAGCATTAGACAGGGATGGACTGAAGCTTTCTTT. The entire variable domain, with the rest obtained from reference TRBV7-8 and TRBJ1-1, is as follows: GAGVSQSPRYKVAKRGQDVALRCDPISGHVSLFWYQQALGQGPEFLTYFQNEAQLDKSGLPSDRFFAERPEGSVSTLKIQRTQQEDSAVYLCASSIRQGWTEAFFGQGTRLTVV.

The V call is TRBV11-2, the J call TRBJ2-7; 8 bases map to TRBD1. Unmatched junction bases numbered 5, after V lost 1 base and J lost 0 bases. Germline V lookup: CDR1 SGHAT, CDR2 FQNNGV. The CDR3 is 16 amino acids. This chain's CDR3 is CASSLARDRFSYEQYF. CDR3 in DNA: TGTGCCAGCAGCTTAGCGCGGGACAGGTTCTCCTACGAGCAGTACTTC.

The rearrangement uses TRBV6-1 and TRBJ2-7, with unresolved D. The V gene lost 2 bases and the J gene lost 2 bases, with 4 bases spanning the gap. Germline values: CDR1 MNHNS, CDR2 SASEGT. The CDR3 has 12 amino acids. Here the CDR3 reads CASSEPTYEQYF. DNA for the CDR3: TGTGCCAGCAGTGAACCGACCTACGAGCAGTACTTC.

This clone came up once. The chain employs TRBV18 and TRBJ1-2, with a tentative D call TRBD1 (6 bases). The germline V gene has CDR1 KGHSH and CDR2 LQKENI. This CDR3 has 15 residues. Trimming left V 4 bases short and J 7 bases short, with 19 bases between. The CDR3 nucleotides read TGTGCCAGCTCACAAGGGGAGCGACAGGCGAGTGGCTACACCTTC. Translating it yields CASSQGERQASGYTF.

The chain uses TRBV5-1 and TRBJ2-1; D unclear. Trimming removed 2 bases at V and 8 bases at J, with 8 bases between. CDR1 and CDR2 from the germline V gene are SGHRS and YFSETQ. This CDR3 is built from 12 residues. The CDR3 region has the DNA TGCGCCAGCAGCTTCACCGAACATGAGCAGTTCTTC. It specifies CASSFTEHEQFF. Variable domain in full (rest from reference TRBV5-1 and TRBJ2-1): KAGVTQTPRYLIKTRGQQVTLSCSPISGHRSVSWYQQTPGQGLQFLFEYFSETQRNKGNFPGRFSGRQFSNSRSEMNVSTLELGDSALYLCASSFTEHEQFFGPGTRLTVL.

V and J are TRBV2 and TRBJ1-5; no firm D call. Deletions cut 7 bases from V and 6 bases from J, with 16 bases between. Germline assignment: CDR1 SNHLY and CDR2 FYNNEI. CDR3 size: 14 residues. DNA for the CDR3: TGTGCCAGCACGCCGACTTCCCCAATTCAGCCCCAGCATTTT. Amino acids: CASTPTSPIQPQHF. The variable domain in full, with the rest retrieved from reference TRBV2 and TRBJ1-5, is EPEVTQTPSHQVTQMGQEVILRCVPISNHLYFYWYRQILGQKVEFLVSFYNNEISEKSEIFDDQFSVERPDGSNFTLKIRSTKLEDSAMYFCASTPTSPIQPQHFGDGTRLSIL.

CDR3 bases: TGTGCCAGTAGTGCTATAAGACTAGCGGGGGGCACAGATACGCAGTATTTT. Its protein product is CASSAIRLAGGTDTQYF. This chain joins TRBV7-8 and TRBJ2-3; the match to TRBD2 covers 12 bases. This CDR3 comprises 17 residues. With 9 bases clipped from V and 1 base from J, the junction kept 11 bases outside the gene matches. From germline, CDR1 is SGHVS and CDR2 FQNEAQ. Based on the CDR3 plus reference TRBV7-8 and TRBJ2-3, the full variable domain is GAGVSQSPRYKVAKRGQDVALRCDPISGHVSLFWYQQALGQGPEFLTYFQNEAQLDKSGLPSDRFFAERPEGSVSTLKIQRTQQEDSAVYLCASSAIRLAGGTDTQYFGPGTRLTVL.

V usage is TRBV5-1 and J usage is TRBJ2-2, with TRBD2 matching over 9 bases. J lost 3 bases, V lost 0 bases, and 3 bases had no gene match. The CDR3 has 16 amino acids. CDR1 and CDR2 from the germline V gene are SGHRS and YFSETQ. CDR3 sequence: CASSLGAGGHTGELFF. The CDR3 coding sequence is TGCGCCAGCAGCTTGGGAGCGGGAGGTCACACCGGGGAGCTGTTTTTT.

The V gene is TRBV7-2, the J gene TRBJ2-1, with 16 bases matching TRBD2. Unmatched junction bases numbered 5, after V lost 5 bases and J lost 7 bases. CDR1 SGHTA and CDR2 FQGNSA come from the germline V gene. CDR3 size: 16 residues. As DNA, the CDR3 is TGTGCCAGCAGCACCGGGACTAGCGGGAGGGATAATGAGCAGTTCTTC. Encoded protein: CASSTGTSGRDNEQFF.

The rearrangement uses TRBV4-3 and TRBJ2-6; D unresolved. Germline values: CDR1 LGHNA, CDR2 YSLEER. Trimming removed 0 bases from V and 2 bases from J, with 8 bases in between. There are 16 residues in the CDR3. CDR3 DNA: TGCGCCAGCAGCCAAGATTCAGGAGCTGGGGCCAACGTCCTGACTTTC. Encoded protein: CASSQDSGAGANVLTF.

In its sample, this clone was seen once. The chain is built from TRBV4-3 and TRBJ2-7; the match to TRBD2 covers 12 bases. The junction had 4 bases not matched to a gene; V was cut back by 4 bases and J by 0 bases. Germline V gene sequence: CDR1 LGHNA, CDR2 YSLEER. This CDR3 comprises 16 residues. The chain's CDR3 is CASSLGTSGFSYEQYF. The CDR3 DNA reads as TGCGCCAGCAGCCTTGGGACTAGCGGGTTCTCCTACGAGCAGTACTTC.

The genes are TRBV24-1 and TRBJ1-6, with a tentative D call TRBD1 (6 bases). The CDR3 consists of 15 residues. The V end was cut by 6 bases, the J end by 3 bases, with 11 bases between. Germline CDR1 KGHDR, CDR2 SFDVKD. The CDR3 region is CATSCQGSYNSPLHF. The CDR3, as DNA: TGTGCCACCAGTTGCCAGGGGAGCTATAATTCACCCCTCCACTTT.

The chain uses TRBV9 and TRBJ1-4; no reliable D call. Trimming shortened V by 0 bases and J by 7 bases, and 13 bases separated the two germline ends. The CDR3 runs to 15 residues. Per the germline V gene, CDR1 is SGDLS and CDR2 is YYNGEE. The CDR3 spells CASSVGEVTAEKLFF. The DNA for the CDR3 is TGTGCCAGCAGCGTAGGGGAGGTGACGGCTGAAAAACTGTTTTTT.

This clone was seen only once. V usage is TRBV6-2 or TRBV6-3 and J usage is TRBJ2-7, with 8 nucleotides matching TRBD2. The CDR3 runs 17 residues. Germline CDR1 reads MNHEY; CDR2 reads SVGEGT. The V and J ends lost 0 bases and 4 bases, in that order; junction bases with no gene match: 11. In DNA form, the CDR3 reads TGTGCCAGCAGTTACTCTTCGGGGCTAGCGGGCCTGTACGAGCAGTACTTC. This gives the protein CASSYSSGLAGLYEQYF.

The genes are TRBV29-1 and TRBJ2-3, with TRBD2 identical over 8 bases. Germline V CDR1 and CDR2: SQVTM, ANQGSEA. CDR3 length equals 15 residues. V trimming: 2 bases; J trimming: 2 bases; junction bases outside the gene matches: 6. The CDR3 reads CSVERSGSVTDTQYF. The DNA for the CDR3 is TGCAGCGTTGAAAGGAGCGGGAGCGTCACAGATACGCAGTATTTT.

The V gene is TRBV30, the J gene TRBJ1-3; D gene unclear. Trimming stripped 7 bases from V and 0 bases from J, with 10 bases between. CDR3 length: 13 amino acids. Per germline, CDR1 GTSNPN and CDR2 SVGIG (reference sequence). The CDR3 loop reads CAFDGDSGNTIYF. In DNA form, the CDR3 reads TGTGCCTTCGACGGGGACTCTGGAAACACCATATATTTT.

J is TRBJ2-7 and V is TRBV5-1; D remains unclear. The germline V gene encodes CDR1 SGHRS and CDR2 YFSETQ. V was trimmed by 0 bases and J by 3 bases, leaving 7 bases between them. The CDR3 length is 13 residues. Here the CDR3 reads CASSLELRYEQYF. The CDR3, as DNA: TGCGCCAGCAGCTTGGAGCTCCGCTACGAGCAGTACTTC.

This chain joins TRBV10-3 and TRBJ2-3, with 10 bases lining up with TRBD1. Trimming at V came to 2 bases and at J to 5 bases, leaving 4 bases not matched to a gene. CDR3 length: 15 residues. CDR1 and CDR2 (germline): ENHRY, SYGVKD. CDR3 coding DNA: TGTGCCATCAGTGAGCGGGGACAGGGGAGAGATACGCAGTATTTT. Translation: CAISERGQGRDTQYF.

This CDR3 reads CASRDTSGLALRDEQFF. The CDR3 nucleotides read TGTGCCAGCAGAGATACTTCAGGGCTAGCCCTAAGGGATGAGCAGTTCTTC. V and J are TRBV5-4 and TRBJ2-1; D possibly uses TRBD1 or TRBD2 (5 bases each). The CDR3 length is 17 residues. Trimming stripped 5 bases from V and 8 bases from J, with 26 bases between. Germline CDR1 SGHNT, CDR2 YYREEE (reference sequence). Variable domain in full (rest from reference TRBV5-4 and TRBJ2-1): ETGVTQSPTHLIKTRGQQVTLRCSSQSGHNTVSWYQQALGQGPQFIFQYYREEENGRGNFPPRFSGLQFPNYSSELNVNALELDDSALYLCASRDTSGLALRDEQFFGPGTRLTVL.

The chain recombines TRBV5-1 with TRBJ1-1; no clear D gene. The V and J ends lost 4 bases and 3 bases respectively, with 10 bases between them. The germline gives CDR1 SGHRS, CDR2 YFSETQ. CDR3 length: 13 amino acids. The DNA for the CDR3 is TGCGCCAGCAGCGTAGGGAAGGACACTGAAGCTTTCTTT. Its protein is CASSVGKDTEAFF.

The chain carries TRBV4-1 and TRBJ2-3; TRBD2 matches at 7 bases. J lost 4 bases, V lost 3 bases, and 10 bases had no gene match. This CDR3 comprises 16 residues. Germline CDR1 reads MGHRA; CDR2 reads YSYEKL. CDR3 region: CASSQNGLEGSDTQYF. DNA for the CDR3: TGCGCCAGCAGCCAGAACGGACTAGAAGGTTCAGATACGCAGTATTTT.

This rearrangement joins TRBV7-9 to TRBJ1-1, with D tentatively TRBD1 (6 bases). The germline V gene has CDR1 SEHNR and CDR2 FQNEAQ (reference sequence). CDR3 size: 13 residues. V was cut by 5 bases and J by 6 bases, with 13 bases left in between. The CDR3 here is CASSNEGGAEAFF. The DNA of the CDR3 is TGTGCCAGCAGCAATGAGGGGGGCGCTGAAGCTTTCTTT.

This clone was observed a single time. The chain recombines TRBV7-9 with TRBJ2-5; the D is unclear. The CDR3 extends over 14 amino acids. Germline V gene lookup returns CDR1 SEHNR and CDR2 FQNEAQ (reference sequence). Deletions cut 4 bases from V and 7 bases from J, with 16 bases between. The CDR3 region has the DNA TGTGCCAGCAGCTCGAACCTTGCCCCTGGGACCCAGTACTTC. It encodes CASSSNLAPGTQYF.

V and J are TRBV6-2 or TRBV6-3 and TRBJ1-1; the D gene is possibly TRBD1 (5 bases). The CDR3 loop spans 17 amino acids. Deletions cut 2 bases from V and 0 bases from J, with 16 bases between. Germline-derived CDR1 and CDR2 are MNHEY and SVGEGT. CDR3 protein: CASSYPQQARMNTEAFF. The CDR3 nucleotides are TGTGCCAGCAGTTACCCACAACAGGCGCGTATGAACACTGAAGCTTTCTTT.

In the case of this clone: Its ends do not fully match the called genes, so a read error is possible. Different DNA sequences within this sample yield the same CDR3. The DNA for the CDR3 is TGTGCCAGCAGTTTGGACAGGGGCTACGAGCAGTACTTC. Translated: CASSLDRGYEQYF. The chain carries TRBV5-5 and TRBJ2-7; 9 bases match TRBD1. Germline CDR1 SGHKS, CDR2 YYEKEE (reference sequence). This CDR3 has 13 amino acids.